This T cell receptor (beta chain) was captured in a study of T cells in Graves' hyperthyroidism and ophthalmopathy. This clonotype was detected only a few times. The V gene end was trimmed by 5 bases and the J gene end by 3 bases; junction bases not matched to a gene: 4. CDR3 length equals 14 residues. Orbital computed tomography and thyroid ultrasound, together with serum TRAb and thyroxine and clinical symptoms, were used for diagnoses. There were TCR beta CDR3 regions amplified from RNA transcripts. In the first-round RT-PCR of the TCR CDR3, the HTBI primer set was used. TCRdb passed the multiplex PCR reads through MiXCR, listing each CDR3 protein once. Of approximately 590,000 distinct CDR3 sequences in the sample, roughly 14% were seen once.

This TCR was sampled from a woman in her twenties or thirties with Graves' hyperthyroidism. Sequences were obtained from blood. The chain carries TRBV12-3 or TRBV12-4 and TRBJ2-7; 10 bases match TRBD2. CDR3 nucleotides: TGTGCCAGCAGTCTTAGCGGGAGGTTCTACGAGCAGTACTTC. Protein product: CASSLSGRFYEQYF.